This entry concerns a single TCR beta chain. Reverse transcription of about 0.5 to 1 ug RNA used random hexamers. Across 54 Vbeta and 13 Jbeta, TCR beta CDR3 was amplified with immunoSEQ multiplex PCR. TCRdb re-called the immunoSEQ multiplex PCR reads with MiXCR, one entry per CDR3 protein. The sample has roughly 150,000 distinct CDR3 sequences; about 90% are singletons. This sample is drawn from a study of CD8 T cells in Susac syndrome. The germline V gene encodes CDR1 MNHEY and CDR2 SVGAGI. The V and J ends lost 7 bases and 6 bases, in that order; junction bases with no gene match: 5. The CDR3 extends over 12 amino acids. The study used healthy donors as controls matched for age and sex.

The TCR was taken from a human donor in good health. Sequencing was done on a sample of CD4+ T cells from PBMCs. The chain recombines TRBV6-5 with TRBJ1-1, with 7 bases identical to TRBD1. CDR3: CASKGGKAEAFF. In nucleotides, the CDR3 is TGTGCCAGCAAAGGGGGCAAAGCTGAAGCTTTCTTT.